This T cell receptor (beta chain) was sequenced for a study of cytomegalovirus exposure and HLA in healthy donors. Use of 60 Vbeta and 13 Jbeta primers characterized the PCR. Produced via immunoSEQ multiplex PCR; TCRdb's table is partial and in-frame only. The data hold 150,000 or so clones, with more than 70% observed a single time. Study-wide points: Most TCR beta V segments were productive about 87% or about 30% of the time in an earlier analysis. Several V segments, TRBV6-2 and TRBV6-3 among them, could not be told apart and were dropped.

The germline CDR1 and CDR2 sequences are MGHRA and YSYEKL. The CDR3 extends over 16 amino acids. The V gene lost 2 bases and the J gene lost 0 bases, with 12 bases spanning the gap. With regard to this clone: Antigen unknown.

The rearrangement uses TRBV4-1 and TRBJ2-3; unclear D gene. The TCR sequence derives from a man aged 18 to 30 in good health and CMV-seropositive. Material for sequencing was PBMCs. DNA of the CDR3: TGCGCCAGCAGCCAATCGTTCAGGCAGAGCACAGATACGCAGTATTTT. This translates into CASSQSFRQSTDTQYF.